This T cell receptor beta chain was sequenced in a study of blood T cell repertoires in COVID-19. Whole-study context: Some COVID-19 samples were acute and others convalescent; all came from the United States, Italy and Spain. In each case, the material was cDNA or gDNA derived from T cells, B-cell-depleted T cells, or PBMCs.

Authors' analysis steps: Estimated nucleated cell counts came from reference gene primer amplification. Clones were read by immunoSEQ multiplex PCR, and TCRdb kept only the in-frame ones, dropping some. The V and J calls and clone size are taken from that table; D and trimming were inferred from the DNA. The repertoire consists of 150,000 or so clones, with about 87% occurring once and the leading ten covering 9% to 12%. Germline V gene lookup returns CDR1 MRHNA and CDR2 SNTAGT. This CDR3 spans 13 amino acids. V lost 2 bases and J lost 7, with 9 bases in between. The sequence was collected from a man in his forties or fifties with acute or convalescent COVID-19. The sequenced sample consisted of peripheral blood. The rearrangement uses TRBV6-4 and TRBJ1-5, with TRBD1 as a possible D gene (5 bases). The CDR3 loop is CASSDARGQPQHF. The CDR3 DNA follows: TGTGCCAGCAGTGACGCCCGGGGGCAGCCCCAGCATTTT.